One and the same sample provided the 22 T cell receptor beta chains below, sequenced in a study of blood T cell repertoires in COVID-19. Assay used: immunoSEQ multiplex PCR; TCRdb lists only in-frame clones, some missing. The data hold some 350,000 clones, with 87% observed a single time. Material for sequencing was peripheral blood. The receptors derive from a woman in her forties or fifties with COVID-19, enrolled during active disease.

The chain couples TRBV15 to TRBJ2-1, with 9 bases identical to TRBD2. CDR1 and CDR2 from the germline V gene are LNHNV and YYDKDF (reference sequence). The J segment lost 4 bases and the V segment lost 5 bases, leaving 9 bases of the junction unmatched. CDR3 length equals 16 residues. The CDR3 sequence is CATSGLAGGPYNEQFF. The CDR3 DNA follows: TGTGCCACCAGCGGCTTGGCGGGAGGGCCTTACAATGAGCAGTTCTTC.

The rearrangement uses TRBV2 and TRBJ2-3; a possible D gene is TRBD1 (6 bases). V was clipped by 7 bases and J by 2 bases, with 7 bases between them. This CDR3 contains 12 residues. Per germline, CDR1 SNHLY and CDR2 FYNNEI. In nucleotides, the CDR3 is TGTGCCAGCAACAGGGACACAGATACGCAGTATTTT. This translates into CASNRDTDTQYF.

The chain couples TRBV19 to TRBJ1-1; possibly TRBD1 for D (6 bases). Germline-derived CDR1 and CDR2 are LNHDA and SQIVND (reference sequence). The length of the CDR3 is 15 residues. Trimming removed 4 bases at V and 0 bases at J, with 12 bases between. CDR3 bases: TGTGCCAGTAGTAGAAGGGACACCATGAACACTGAAGCTTTCTTT. It encodes CASSRRDTMNTEAFF. Complete variable domain (other parts from reference TRBV19 and TRBJ1-1): DGGITQSPKYLFRKEGQNVTLSCEQNLNHDAMYWYRQDPGQGLRLIYYSQIVNDFQKGDIAEGYSVSREKKESFPLTVTSAQKNPTAFYLCASSRRDTMNTEAFFGQGTRLTVV.

The rearrangement joins TRBV19 to TRBJ2-1; 9 bases line up with TRBD2. Trimming removed 4 bases from V and 10 bases from J; junction bases left unmatched: 14. This CDR3 spans 16 amino acids. Looked up from germline, CDR1 is LNHDA and CDR2 is SQIVND (reference sequence). CDR3 in amino acids: CASSTNLAGRTREQFF. Written as DNA, the CDR3 is TGTGCCAGTAGTACCAATCTAGCGGGACGTACACGGGAGCAGTTCTTC.

This clone was picked up a small number of times. Here the CDR3 reads CASSYGQYNEQFF. CDR3 sequence (DNA): TGTGCCAGCAGTTACGGACAGTACAATGAGCAGTTCTTC. This sequence joins TRBV12-3 or TRBV12-4 and TRBJ2-1, with D perhaps TRBD1 (6 bases). V gave up 4 bases and J gave up 4 bases, with 8 bases separating them. The CDR3 covers 13 residues.

This sequence joins TRBV7-2 and TRBJ1-2, with a tentative D call TRBD1 (6 bases). Germline CDR1 reads SGHTA; CDR2 reads FQGNSA. V was trimmed by 1 base and J by 10 bases, leaving 13 bases between them. This CDR3 region has 13 residues. This CDR3 reads CASSLVSRQDYTF. The CDR3 nucleotides read TGTGCCAGCAGCTTAGTTAGTAGACAGGACTACACCTTC.

J is TRBJ2-7 and V is TRBV9, with a possible D match to TRBD2 (6 bases). V shed 0 bases and J shed 2 bases, with 12 bases lying between them. The CDR3 spans 15 residues. Germline V lookup: CDR1 SGDLS, CDR2 YYNGEE. The CDR3 DNA sequence: TGTGCCAGCAGCGTAGGCGGAGGGCGAACCTACGAGCAGTACTTC. Protein: CASSVGGGRTYEQYF. The variable domain in full, with the rest retrieved from reference TRBV9 and TRBJ2-7, is DSGVTQTPKHLITATGQRVTLRCSPRSGDLSVYWYQQSLDQGLQFLIQYYNGEERAKGNILERFSAQQFPDLHSELNLSSLELGDSALYFCASSVGGGRTYEQYFGPGTRLTVT.

This clone was seen once. This may come from a read error, since a much larger clone is one base off. Other DNA sequences in this specimen translate into the identical CDR3. The rearrangement links TRBV5-1 to TRBJ2-7; D remains ambiguous. The V and J ends lost 4 bases and 3 bases respectively, with 5 bases between them. The CDR3 sequence is 11 residues long. CDR1 and CDR2 (germline): SGHRS, YFSETQ. The DNA for the CDR3 is TGCGCCAGCAGCCCAGGCTACGAGCAGTACTTC. Translated: CASSPGYEQYF.

V gene TRBV10-3 combines with J gene TRBJ1-5, with D unclear. Germline CDR1 and CDR2: ENHRY and SYGVKD. The CDR3 length is 13 residues. Trimming removed 5 bases at V and 4 bases at J, with 9 bases between. CDR3 loop: CAISLDLNQPQHF. CDR3 nucleotides: TGTGCCATCAGTTTGGACTTAAATCAGCCCCAGCATTTT.

The rearrangement links TRBV6-6 to TRBJ2-4; D perhaps matches TRBD2 (6 bases). Germline V gene lookup returns CDR1 MNHNY and CDR2 SVGAGI (reference sequence). V lost 6 bases, J lost 5 bases, and 11 bases lay in between. The CDR3 is 13 amino acids. This CDR3 is CASRGLTQNIQYF. The CDR3 DNA is TGTGCCAGCAGGGGACTGACGCAAAACATTCAGTACTTC.

The chain couples TRBV27 to TRBJ2-5; 15 bases match TRBD2. There are 18 residues in the CDR3. The V and J ends lost 0 bases and 4 bases, in that order; junction bases with no gene match: 6. Looked up from germline, CDR1 is MNHEY and CDR2 is SMNVEV (reference sequence). The CDR3 nucleotides read TGTGCCAGCAGTTTATCGGGACTAGCGGGAGGTGGTGGAGAGACCCAGTACTTC. Residues: CASSLSGLAGGGGETQYF.

The J gene is TRBJ1-2, the V gene TRBV12-3 or TRBV12-4, with D tentatively TRBD1 (6 bases). The CDR3 totals 12 residues. Trimming removed 5 bases from V and 8 bases from J, with 12 bases in between. The CDR3 bases are TGTGCCAGCAGTCCAGGGGAAGGCGGCTACACCTTC. Encoded protein: CASSPGEGGYTF.

The CDR3 loop reads CASSYSNPGQLYGYTF. CDR3 sequence (DNA): TGTGCCAGCAGTTACTCGAATCCGGGACAGCTCTATGGCTACACCTTC. The chain couples TRBV6-5 to TRBJ1-2, with 7 positions matching TRBD1. CDR3 length equals 16 residues. The junction had 8 bases not matched to a gene; V was cut back by 0 bases and J by 4 bases. Germline loops: CDR1 MNHEY, CDR2 SVGAGI.

CDR3 sequence reads: CASSFAGDTQYF. As DNA, the CDR3 is TGTGCCAGCAGTTTCGCGGGAGATACGCAGTATTTT. The genes are TRBV27 and TRBJ2-3; TRBD2 might be the D (5 bases). The CDR3 length is 12 residues. Germline V gene sequence: CDR1 MNHEY, CDR2 SMNVEV (reference sequence). The V and J ends lost 3 bases and 5 bases respectively, with 6 bases between them.

The chain joins TRBV4-1 to TRBJ1-3, with 8 bases fitting TRBD1. V shed 0 bases, J shed 0 bases, and the junction held 7 bases outside the gene matches. Germline CDR1 and CDR2: MGHRA and YSYEKL. CDR3 length equals 18 residues. The CDR3 is CASSQDETGGSSGNTIYF. The CDR3 region has the DNA TGCGCCAGCAGCCAAGACGAAACAGGGGGATCCTCTGGAAACACCATATATTTT.

This chain uses TRBV18 with TRBJ2-1, with D possibly being TRBD2 (5 bases). The CDR3 loop spans 12 amino acids. Deletions cut 3 bases from V and 6 bases from J, with 6 bases between. Germline CDR1 and CDR2: KGHSH and LQKENI. CDR3 sequence: CASSPAGNEQFF. The CDR3 DNA follows: TGTGCCAGCTCACCGGCGGGCAATGAGCAGTTCTTC. Drawing the rest from reference TRBV18 and TRBJ2-1, the complete variable domain is NAGVMQNPRHLVRRRGQEARLRCSPMKGHSHVYWYRQLPEEGLKFMVYLQKENIIDESGMPKERFSAEFPKEGPSILRIQQVVRGDSAAYFCASSPAGNEQFFGPGTRLTVL.

The chain joins TRBV9 to TRBJ2-7, with 14 bases that match TRBD2. Germline-derived CDR1 and CDR2 are SGDLS and YYNGEE. V trimming: 4 bases; J trimming: 6 bases; junction bases outside the gene matches: 12. The CDR3 contains 17 residues. DNA for the CDR3: TGTGCCAGCAGCCTGACCGGGACTAGCGGGAGTGGGGGCGAGCAGTACTTC. This codes for CASSLTGTSGSGGEQYF.

V and J are TRBV3-1 (or the pseudogene TRBV3-2) and TRBJ2-3; 10 nucleotides align to TRBD2. V shed 2 bases and J 5 bases; nucleotides not matched to a gene: 4. The CDR3 consists of 15 residues. Per the germline V gene, CDR1 is LGHDT and CDR2 is YNNKEL (reference sequence). CDR3 residues: CASSQSSGRVDTQYF. For the CDR3, the DNA is TGTGCCAGCAGCCAATCTAGCGGGAGAGTAGATACGCAGTATTTT.

The chain combines TRBV11-2 with TRBJ2-4; possible D gene TRBD2, 6 bases. This CDR3 spans 17 amino acids. The germline CDR1 and CDR2 sequences are SGHAT and FQNNGV. V was pared by 0 bases and J by 0 bases, with 12 bases between. The CDR3 DNA is TGTGCCAGCAGCTTAGAATCCCCGGGGGTAGCCAAAAACATTCAGTACTTC. This codes for CASSLESPGVAKNIQYF.

This clone is a singleton in its sample. V and J are TRBV29-1 and TRBJ2-2; 8 bases are a match to TRBD1. V lost 8 bases, J lost 5 bases, and 7 bases stayed unmatched. This CDR3 comprises 13 residues. Per germline, CDR1 SQVTM and CDR2 ANQGSEA. The CDR3, as DNA: TGCAGCACTGGACAGGGAAGGACCGGGGAGCTGTTTTTT. This sequence encodes CSTGQGRTGELFF.

The genes are TRBV6-6 and TRBJ1-2; 9 bases are a match to TRBD1. V lost 5 bases to trimming and J lost 7 bases; unmatched junction nucleotides: 14. This CDR3 has 16 residues. Per the germline V gene, CDR1 is MNHNY and CDR2 is SVGAGI (reference sequence). The CDR3: CASSLTPGQGLVGYTF. CDR3 nucleotide sequence: TGTGCCAGCAGTCTTACTCCGGGACAGGGTCTGGTTGGCTACACCTTC.

The chain links TRBV2 to TRBJ1-1, with D possibly matching TRBD1 (5 bases). This CDR3 contains 12 residues. The germline V gene has CDR1 SNHLY and CDR2 FYNNEI. Trimming cost V 7 bases and J 7 bases, with 13 bases left between them. This CDR3 is CASTSDSIEAFF. CDR3 coding DNA: TGTGCCAGCACGTCAGACAGCATTGAAGCTTTCTTT.